The sample holds a few counts of the clone carrying this T cell receptor (beta chain). Its antigen is still unknown. Each CDR3 protein is one row after TCRdb ran MiXCR on the RT-PCR reads. The sample has about 190,000 distinct CDR3 sequences, roughly an eighth seen once; the top ten hold 26%. These data originate in a study of response to subunit inactivated influenza vaccine. Study observations and caveats: The authors proposed limited new T cell recruitment per seasonal influenza vaccination.

Germline V lookup: CDR1 KGHDR, CDR2 SFDVKD. The V and J ends lost 1 base and 0 bases respectively, with 7 bases between them. The CDR3 length is 15 residues. This sequence originates from a middle-aged man who received an inactivated influenza vaccine. The sequenced sample was CD8+ T cells sorted from PBMCs, obtained less than 6 days after vaccination. The chain carries TRBV24-1 and TRBJ2-3; D is undetermined. CDR3 nucleotides: TGTGCCACCAGTGATTTCACAGAGAGCACAGATACGCAGTATTTT. It specifies CATSDFTESTDTQYF.